The present T cell receptor (beta chain) was sequenced within a study of blood T cell repertoires in COVID-19. Study details: Specimens from acute and convalescent COVID-19 originated in the United States, Italy and Spain. PBMCs, B-cell-depleted T cells, or T cells were the source of the cDNA or gDNA that made up the material.

CDR1 MDHEN and CDR2 SYDVKM come from the germline V gene. V was clipped by 7 bases and J by 0 bases, with 18 bases between them. CDR3 size: 16 residues. This clone appeared a single time. In the original workflow: It was from reference gene primer amplification that nucleated cell counts were estimated. Generated by immunoSEQ multiplex PCR, the TCRdb table keeps only in-frame clones and is missing some. V, J and clone size reflect that table, while D and trimming were determined from the DNA. The data show about 120,000 clones, roughly four fifths seen once. The clonotype comes from a man aged 55 to 70 with acute or convalescent COVID-19. Sample: peripheral blood. This sequence joins TRBV28 and TRBJ1-2; D is perhaps TRBD1 (5 bases). CDR3 loop: CASNPGRGTPNYGYTF. The CDR3 DNA sequence: TGTGCCAGCAACCCCGGGCGGGGGACTCCTAACTATGGCTACACCTTC.